Presented here are 2 T cell receptor beta chains from one specimen sequenced in a study of blood T cells in healthy people across ages. The use of a sample-barcoded 5' primer and a J-beta primer mix characterized a second PCR of about 7 to 12 cycles. TCRdb reprocessed the 5' RACE reads via MiXCR and lists one record per CDR3 protein. The sample includes over 600,000 distinct CDR3 sequences, around 38% seen only once; the top ten take about 30%. Material for sequencing was blood. Every receptor here comes from a man older than 75 in good health.

This clonotype occurred once. V is TRBV7-2 and J is TRBJ1-4, with 11 positions matching TRBD1. V lost 7 bases to trimming and J lost 5 bases; unmatched junction nucleotides: 3. Germline CDR1 SGHTA, CDR2 FQGNSA. The CDR3 covers 14 residues. This CDR3 is CASTRDRGNEKLFF. CDR3 DNA sequence: TGTGCCAGCACCAGGGACAGGGGGAATGAAAAACTGTTTTTT.

Note on this clonotype: A read error may be the cause here, since a much bigger clone is one base away. The rearrangement links TRBV29-1 to TRBJ2-6, with D unresolved. This CDR3 comprises 13 residues. Between the trimmed V and J ends, which lost 7 bases and 3 bases, there was a span of 10 bases. Germline V gene data show CDR1 as SQVTM and CDR2 as ANQGSEA. CDR3 in amino acids: CSEEIGGANVLTF. CDR3 nucleotides: TGCAGCGAGGAAATTGGTGGGGCCAACGTCCTGACTTTC.